This T cell receptor beta chain derives from a study of blood T cell repertoires in COVID-19. In the original workflow: It was from reference gene primer amplification that nucleated cell counts were estimated. The method was immunoSEQ multiplex PCR; TCRdb's version includes in-frame clones alone and lacks a portion of them. Clone size and the V and J calls come from that table; the DNA yielded D and trimming. Altogether around 270,000 clones are present, 85% to 90% being singletons, with the ten largest covering about 4.2%. V lost 3 bases to trimming and J lost 3 bases, with 16 bases between them. This CDR3 is built from 15 residues. Germline-derived CDR1 and CDR2 are SGHRS and YFSETQ.

Sequencing input: peripheral blood. The V gene is TRBV5-1, the J gene TRBJ2-7, with a possible D match to TRBD2 (6 bases). The clonotype comes from a man in his forties or fifties with acute or convalescent COVID-19. The CDR3 DNA sequence: TGCGCCAGCAGCTCTCAACCCGGGACTCTCTACGAGCAGTACTTC. It translates to CASSSQPGTLYEQYF.